Shown below are 30 T cell receptor beta chains from a single sample sequenced in a study of neurological immune-mediated disorders. MiXCR, run by TCRdb on the 5' RACE reads, gives a single entry per CDR3 protein. The sample includes about 40,000 distinct CDR3 sequences, around 13% of them seen just once. Sample: CD4+ T cells from blood. The receptors stem from a woman aged 60 to 75 with HTLV-1-associated myelopathy (HAM/TSP).

A few counts support this clonotype. DNA for the CDR3: TGCGCCAGCAGCTTGGAAGGGGGGAACACAGATACGCAGTATTTT. This gives the protein CASSLEGGNTDTQYF. The chain carries TRBV5-1 and TRBJ2-3, with D perhaps assigned TRBD1 or TRBD2 (6 bases each). Per the germline V gene, CDR1 is SGHRS and CDR2 is YFSETQ. This CDR3 comprises 15 residues. V was pared by 0 bases and J by 2 bases, with 10 bases between. The variable domain in full, with the rest retrieved from reference TRBV5-1 and TRBJ2-3, is KAGVTQTPRYLIKTRGQQVTLSCSPISGHRSVSWYQQTPGQGLQFLFEYFSETQRNKGNFPGRFSGRQFSNSRSEMNVSTLELGDSALYLCASSLEGGNTDTQYFGPGTRLTVL.

This clonotype has at least ten counts. The chain joins TRBV10-3 to TRBJ2-7; D may correspond to TRBD1 or TRBD2 (5 bases each). V lost 6 bases and J lost 3, with 18 bases in between. This CDR3 spans 15 amino acids. In germline, CDR1 is ENHRY, CDR2 SYGVKD. CDR3 sequence reads: CAIRLYRDPGYEQYF. The DNA of the CDR3 is TGTGCCATCAGGTTATATCGGGACCCGGGCTACGAGCAGTACTTC.

The sample holds many counts of this clonotype. V usage is TRBV4-1 and J usage is TRBJ1-5; 8 bases are shared with TRBD1. This CDR3 region has 15 residues. Germline trimming cut 4 bases from V and 2 bases from J; bases unmatched to any gene: 4. Germline V gene lookup returns CDR1 MGHRA and CDR2 YSYEKL. CDR3 residues: CASSPQGGRNQPQHF. The CDR3 DNA follows: TGCGCCAGCAGCCCACAGGGGGGGCGCAATCAGCCCCAGCATTTT.

In its sample, this clonotype was seen many times. The chain joins TRBV7-2 to TRBJ2-7; D remains ambiguous. Germline V lookup: CDR1 SGHTA, CDR2 FQGNSA. The CDR3 is 15 amino acids. V lost 0 bases and J 4 bases, leaving 13 bases between the germline ends. The CDR3 DNA follows: TGTGCCAGCAGCTTAGCGCTGGCGCCTCAATACGAGCAGTACTTC. Protein: CASSLALAPQYEQYF. Full variable domain (missing parts from reference TRBV7-2 and TRBJ2-7): GAGVSQSPSNKVTEKGKDVELRCDPISGHTALYWYRQSLGQGLEFLIYFQGNSAPDKSGLPSDRFSAERTGGSVSTLTIQRTQQEDSAVYLCASSLALAPQYEQYFGPGTRLTVT.

This clonotype was picked up a small number of times. The rearrangement links TRBV4-2 to TRBJ2-1; TRBD2 aligns across 8 bases. The J segment lost 7 bases and the V segment lost 0 bases, leaving 8 bases of the junction unmatched. Germline CDR1 reads LGHNA; CDR2 reads YNFKEQ. This CDR3 has 16 amino acids. Here the CDR3 DNA reads TGTGCCAGCAGCCAAGATAGATCGGGGGGGCGTAATGAGCAGTTCTTC. Amino acid sequence: CASSQDRSGGRNEQFF.

This clonotype was seen many times. The chain joins TRBV5-1 to TRBJ1-4; no definite D call. In germline, CDR1 is SGHRS, CDR2 YFSETQ. Trimming cost V 0 bases and J 0 bases, with 6 bases left between them. CDR3 size: 15 residues. As DNA, the CDR3 is TGCGCCAGCAGCTTGGATCCTACAACTAATGAAAAACTGTTTTTT. Protein product: CASSLDPTTNEKLFF.

In its sample, this clonotype was seen many times. V usage is TRBV20-1 and J usage is TRBJ1-1, with 8 bases that match TRBD1. The CDR3 runs to 15 residues. Germline CDR1 DFQATT, CDR2 SNEGSKA (reference sequence). Unmatched junction bases numbered 12, after V lost 2 bases and J lost 7 bases. CDR3 residues: CSARPFPGGGHEAFF. DNA for the CDR3: TGCAGTGCTAGACCGTTTCCAGGGGGCGGCCATGAAGCTTTCTTT.

This clonotype was detected many times. The rearrangement joins TRBV29-1 to TRBJ1-5, with a weak D call TRBD1 (5 bases). V was shortened by 4 bases and J by 6 bases, with 13 bases between the two germline ends. The CDR3 sequence is 13 residues long. The germline gives CDR1 SQVTM, CDR2 ANQGSEA. The CDR3 region has the DNA TGCAGCGTTGGCCAGGGTTTAGGTCAGCCCCAGCATTTT. Translating gives CSVGQGLGQPQHF.

This clonotype appeared many times. The chain carries TRBV12-3 or TRBV12-4 and TRBJ2-7, with TRBD2 as a possible D gene (5 bases). The V gene lost 5 bases and the J gene lost 2 bases, with 13 bases spanning the gap. The CDR3 is made up of 14 amino acids. CDR3 residues: CASSPERVAYEQYF. The CDR3 DNA follows: TGTGCCAGCAGTCCCGAGAGGGTGGCCTACGAGCAGTACTTC.

This clonotype was counted at least ten times. The J gene is TRBJ2-3, the V gene TRBV12-3 or TRBV12-4; D gene unclear. The CDR3 spans 15 residues. With 5 bases removed from V and 2 bases from J, the gap between germline ends came to 14 bases. CDR3 sequence (DNA): TGTGCCAGCAGTAAGTCCGAGACGAACACAGATACGCAGTATTTT. Amino acids: CASSKSETNTDTQYF.

This clonotype was recorded at least ten times. This rearrangement joins TRBV20-1 to TRBJ2-7; 10 bases line up with TRBD2. The ends lost 7 bases at V and 6 bases at J; junction bases unmatched: 15. The CDR3 is 15 residues long. Germline V gives CDR1 DFQATT, CDR2 SNEGSKA (reference sequence). The CDR3 DNA sequence: TGCAGTGTAAGCGGGGGGGCGAGCATCCATCCCGAGCAGTACTTC. Its translation: CSVSGGASIHPEQYF.

This clonotype showed up many times. The chain couples TRBV5-1 to TRBJ2-1; D gene unclear. Trimming left V 3 bases short and J 7 bases short, with 17 bases between. The CDR3 covers 15 residues. Germline V gene lookup returns CDR1 SGHRS and CDR2 YFSETQ. The CDR3 here is CASSSDRTAQNEQFF. The CDR3 DNA follows: TGCGCCAGCAGCTCGGACCGAACCGCTCAGAATGAGCAGTTCTTC.

Details on this clonotype: The junction and the germline gene differ at one end; a read error may be behind it. This rearrangement joins TRBV20-1 to TRBJ1-5; TRBD1 matches 8 bases. Germline V gene data show CDR1 as DFQATT and CDR2 as SNEGSKA (reference sequence). The CDR3 sequence is 13 residues long. Here the CDR3 DNA reads TGCAGTGCTCCACAGGGGGTCAATAAGCCCCAGCATTTT. Translated, it gives CSAPQGVNKPQHF.

This clonotype came up many times. This chain uses TRBV5-1 with TRBJ1-1; D may be TRBD1 (6 bases). The CDR3 sequence is 14 residues long. From germline, CDR1 is SGHRS and CDR2 YFSETQ. V was clipped by 3 bases and J by 3 bases, with 12 bases between them. As DNA, the CDR3 is TGCGCCAGCAGCTCACAGGGTGGCGACACTGAAGCTTTCTTT. Protein sequence: CASSSQGGDTEAFF.

At least ten counts were recorded for this clonotype. DNA for the CDR3: TGCAGTGCTAGAGATAGTCTGAGCTATGGCTACACCTTC. Translation: CSARDSLSYGYTF. The genes are TRBV20-1 and TRBJ1-2; D gene ambiguous. The CDR3 contains 13 residues. The V gene's germline CDR1 is DFQATT and CDR2 SNEGSKA (reference sequence). V was pared by 0 bases and J by 4 bases, with 9 bases between.

This clonotype was counted at least ten times. This chain uses TRBV6-5 with TRBJ2-5, with no clear D. CDR1 and CDR2 from the germline V gene are MNHEY and SVGAGI. V shed 3 bases and J shed 4 bases, with 9 bases lying between them. The CDR3 is made up of 13 amino acids. CDR3 sequence (DNA): TGTGCCAGCAGTTATTTCAGGTCAGAGACCCAGTACTTC. Translated: CASSYFRSETQYF.

This clonotype was counted at least ten times. The V and J genes are TRBV5-1 and TRBJ1-2, with 11 bases that match TRBD1. In germline, CDR1 is SGHRS, CDR2 YFSETQ. Trimming took 4 bases from V and 8 from J; bases not matched to a gene: 4. The CDR3 is 13 amino acids. The chain's CDR3 is CASSRGQGDGYTF. CDR3 sequence (DNA): TGCGCCAGCAGCCGGGGACAGGGGGACGGCTACACCTTC.

This clonotype was observed at least ten times. The V gene is TRBV20-1, the J gene TRBJ1-5, with D possibly matching TRBD1 (5 bases). V lost 5 bases, J lost 5 bases, and 13 bases lay in between. Germline V gene lookup returns CDR1 DFQATT and CDR2 SNEGSKA (reference sequence). The length of the CDR3 is 13 residues. Here the CDR3 reads CSALRQSDQPQHF. The CDR3 bases are TGCAGTGCTCTAAGACAGAGTGATCAGCCCCAGCATTTT.

Ten or more counts support this clonotype. The gene calls are TRBV20-1 and TRBJ2-3; the match to TRBD2 covers 8 bases. With 5 bases clipped from V and 2 bases from J, the junction kept 9 bases outside the gene matches. The CDR3 consists of 15 residues. Germline CDR1 and CDR2: DFQATT and SNEGSKA (reference sequence). The CDR3 here is CSAPRGGPHTDTQYF. The CDR3 bases are TGCAGTGCTCCTCGGGGGGGCCCCCACACAGATACGCAGTATTTT.

This clonotype was picked up many times. This chain links TRBV12-3 or TRBV12-4 with TRBJ2-4, with 7 bases aligning to TRBD1. V lost 6 bases to trimming and J lost 5 bases; unmatched junction nucleotides: 4. CDR3 size: 13 residues. CDR3 coding DNA: TGTGCCAGCAGAACCGGGACAGAAAACATTCAGTACTTC. Protein sequence: CASRTGTENIQYF.

This clonotype was seen repeatedly, ten times or more. The chain has TRBV3-1 and TRBJ2-2; D may correspond to TRBD1 or TRBD2 (5 bases each). The V and J ends lost 0 bases and 4 bases respectively, with 15 bases between them. Germline assignment: CDR1 LGHDT and CDR2 YNNKEL (reference sequence). This CDR3 region has 17 residues. The CDR3 is CASSQDQGGLPTGELFF. CDR3 DNA: TGTGCCAGCAGCCAAGATCAGGGCGGACTTCCCACCGGGGAGCTGTTTTTT.

This clonotype was observed at least ten times. This chain uses TRBV29-1 with TRBJ1-3; D remains ambiguous. Germline CDR1 is SQVTM and CDR2 is ANQGSEA. Trimming left V 3 bases short and J 1 base short, with 10 bases between. The CDR3 consists of 14 residues. Here the CDR3 DNA reads TGCAGCGTTGATTGGTCCGGGTCTGGAAACACCATATATTTT. Encoded protein: CSVDWSGSGNTIYF. Combining the CDR3 with reference TRBV29-1 and TRBJ1-3 gives the whole variable domain SAVISQKPSRDICQRGTSLTIQCQVDSQVTMMFWYRQQPGQSLTLIATANQGSEATYESGFVIDKFPISRPNLTFSTLTVSNMSPEDSSIYLCSVDWSGSGNTIYFGEGSWLTVV.

This clonotype has at least ten counts. CDR3 in DNA: TGCAGTGCTAGAGATCTTCGGGGTACTGAAGCTTTCTTT. Protein sequence: CSARDLRGTEAFF. The chain links TRBV20-1 to TRBJ1-1; the D is unclear. The CDR3 totals 13 residues. Germline CDR1 and CDR2: DFQATT and SNEGSKA (reference sequence). V was clipped by 0 bases and J by 5 bases, with 10 bases between them.

This clonotype was counted at least ten times. The CDR3: CASSVYRGHNSPLHF. The CDR3 region has the DNA TGCGCCAGCAGCGTATACAGGGGGCATAATTCACCCCTCCACTTT. The V call is TRBV5-1, the J call TRBJ1-6; 9 nucleotides match TRBD1. The trim removed 4 bases at V and 5 bases at J, leaving 4 bases unmatched. This CDR3 comprises 15 residues. Germline CDR1 and CDR2: SGHRS and YFSETQ.

This clonotype was picked up many times. The rearrangement joins TRBV7-8 to TRBJ2-7, with 8 positions matching TRBD1. CDR3 length: 17 amino acids. V lost 2 bases to trimming and J lost 0 bases; unmatched junction nucleotides: 9. Per the germline V gene, CDR1 is SGHVS and CDR2 is FQNEAQ. The CDR3, as DNA: TGTGCCAGCAGCTTAAATTTCAGGACAGGGAGCTCCTACGAGCAGTACTTC. Translation gives CASSLNFRTGSSYEQYF.

This clonotype was seen many times. This sequence joins TRBV7-8 and TRBJ2-3; maybe TRBD1 (6 bases). Trimming took 1 base from V and 7 from J, leaving 9 bases between them. CDR1 and CDR2 from the germline V gene are SGHVS and FQNEAQ. The CDR3 sequence is 13 residues long. In DNA, the CDR3 is TGTGCCAGCAGCTTAGGAGGGGGTCATACGCAGTATTTT. Its protein is CASSLGGGHTQYF.

This clonotype was detected many times. The genes are TRBV12-3 or TRBV12-4 and TRBJ1-5; D is ambiguous. The V end was cut by 2 bases, the J end by 6 bases, with 5 bases between. This CDR3 has 12 amino acids. The CDR3 DNA follows: TGTGCCAGCAGTTTATCGAGTCAGCCCCAGCATTTT. Protein product: CASSLSSQPQHF.

This clonotype was detected ten times or more. The V and J genes are TRBV3-1 and TRBJ1-2; D is perhaps TRBD1 (5 bases). Germline CDR1 is LGHDT and CDR2 is YNNKEL (reference sequence). CDR3 size: 13 residues. Trimming left V 6 bases short and J 3 bases short, with 11 bases between. The CDR3 region has the DNA TGTGCCAGCAGGCTCGGACAAGACTATGGCTACACCTTC. Its protein product is CASRLGQDYGYTF.

This clonotype appeared many times. The chain employs TRBV4-1 and TRBJ1-1; 8 bases match TRBD1. J was trimmed by 3 bases and V by 0 bases; bases with no gene match: 3. Germline V lookup: CDR1 MGHRA, CDR2 YSYEKL. The CDR3 spans 15 residues. CDR3 nucleotide sequence: TGCGCCAGCAGCCAAGAGGTGACAGGGGACACTGAAGCTTTCTTT. Protein: CASSQEVTGDTEAFF.

This clonotype was counted ten times or more. The gene calls are TRBV24-1 and TRBJ2-4, with no clear D. Germline CDR1 and CDR2: KGHDR and SFDVKD. This CDR3 is 10 amino acids long. V lost 8 bases to trimming and J lost 8 bases, with 6 bases between them. CDR3 residues: CATKKDIQYF. In DNA, the CDR3 is TGTGCCACCAAAAAAGACATTCAGTACTTC.